This section outlines one T cell receptor (beta chain) sequence together with its context. Per the study methods: It was from reference gene primer amplification that nucleated cell counts were estimated. Produced via immunoSEQ multiplex PCR; TCRdb's table is partial and in-frame only. V and J calls and clone size are those listed in that table; D and trimming were worked out from the DNA. The repertoire has about 230,000 clones, 86% of them found once; the top ten carry around a tenth. The data are from a study of blood T cell repertoires in COVID-19. Study-level information: From the United States, Italy and Spain came samples of acute and convalescent COVID-19. From T cells, B-cell-depleted T cells, or PBMCs came the material, which was cDNA or gDNA.

Germline V gene data show CDR1 as KGHSH and CDR2 as LQKENI. The ends were cut back, 3 bases at V and 8 bases at J, with 16 bases in the middle. This CDR3 has 15 residues. Those enrolled in Seattle joined during active infection and were followed longitudinally afterward. The chain recombines TRBV18 with TRBJ1-4; D is undetermined. The sequence was obtained from a middle-aged man with COVID-19, enrolled during active disease. Sample: peripheral blood. The CDR3 nucleotides read TGTGCCAGCTCACCCAGAGGCATTCCGGGGGAAAAACTGTTTTTT. Protein product: CASSPRGIPGEKLFF.